This passage covers 21 T cell receptor beta chains from one sample sequenced in a study of post-analysis software for immune sequencing data. The TCR beta cDNA libraries contained unique molecular identifiers. From the PCR reads, TCRdb called clonotypes with MiXCR, one entry per CDR3 protein. The data hold some 160,000 distinct CDR3 sequences, with roughly 40% observed a single time. This specimen consisted of blood, obtained after autologous hematopoietic stem cell transplantation. The source of these receptors is a girl under 18 with multiple sclerosis.

There are many counts of this clonotype. The V and J genes are TRBV13 and TRBJ2-1, with a tentative D call TRBD2 (6 bases). In germline, CDR1 is PRHDT, CDR2 FYEKMQ (reference sequence). This CDR3 contains 14 residues. V gave up 5 bases and J gave up 3 bases, with 11 bases separating them. The CDR3 spells CASSLLANYNEQFF. In DNA form, the CDR3 reads TGTGCCAGCAGCCTTCTAGCGAACTACAATGAGCAGTTCTTC.

This clonotype is labeled as medium-sized. The rearrangement joins TRBV4-2 to TRBJ2-1; TRBD2 matches at 11 bases. The CDR3 spans 15 residues. Germline loops: CDR1 LGHNA, CDR2 YNFKEQ. The junction had 3 bases not matched to a gene; V was cut back by 4 bases and J by 4 bases. The CDR3 reads CASSPRTSGYNEQFF. In DNA, the CDR3 is TGTGCCAGCAGCCCCAGGACTAGCGGGTACAATGAGCAGTTCTTC.

This clonotype was counted only a few times. The rearrangement uses TRBV15 and TRBJ2-7; 7 bases line up with TRBD2. CDR1 and CDR2 (germline): LNHNV, YYDKDF (reference sequence). The V segment lost 0 bases and the J segment 0 bases; nucleotides outside the gene matches: 5. This CDR3 region has 16 residues. The CDR3 DNA sequence: TGTGCCACCAGCAGAGATTGGGGGGGGGTCTCCTACGAGCAGTACTTC. This sequence encodes CATSRDWGGVSYEQYF.

This clonotype occurred a few times. CDR3 protein: CASSPGTVSYEQYF. CDR3 bases: TGTGCCAGCAGCCCCGGGACAGTCTCCTACGAGCAGTACTTC. V usage is TRBV6-5 and J usage is TRBJ2-7; 7 nucleotides line up with TRBD1. The V gene's germline CDR1 is MNHEY and CDR2 SVGAGI. There are 14 residues in the CDR3. With V trimmed by 6 bases and J by 0 bases, 5 bases remained unmatched.

The V call is TRBV19, the J call TRBJ2-1; TRBD2 might be the D (6 bases). V was pared by 1 base and J by 0 bases, with 10 bases between. Looked up from germline, CDR1 is LNHDA and CDR2 is SQIVND (reference sequence). The CDR3 is made up of 16 amino acids. CDR3 nucleotide sequence: TGTGCCAGTAGTATAGCTCACGGGAGCTCCTACAATGAGCAGTTCTTC. Residues: CASSIAHGSSYNEQFF.

This clonotype was seen only a few times. The J gene is TRBJ2-3, the V gene TRBV19; 8 bases agree with TRBD2. This CDR3 contains 15 residues. The V gene's germline CDR1 is LNHDA and CDR2 SQIVND (reference sequence). Trimming removed 7 bases from V and 2 bases from J; junction bases left unmatched: 8. CDR3 protein: CASTGGGENTDTQYF. CDR3 bases: TGTGCCAGTACCGGGGGGGGAGAGAACACAGATACGCAGTATTTT.

The chain combines TRBV5-1 with TRBJ2-7, with TRBD1 matching over 10 bases. The end of the DNA is better explained by TRBJ2-4, so the J call may be wrong. Germline lookup yields CDR1 SGHRS and CDR2 YFSETQ. The CDR3 sequence is 15 residues long. DNA of the CDR3: TGCGCCAGCAGCTCCGAGAGGACAGGGGGTAACATTCAGTACTTC. Translated: CASSSERTGGNIQYF.

This chain links TRBV7-8 with TRBJ1-1; 9 bases are a match to TRBD1. This CDR3 has 13 residues. From germline, CDR1 is SGHVS and CDR2 FQNEAQ. V was pared by 5 bases and J by 11 bases, with 9 bases of the junction left unmatched. The CDR3 is CASSPWTGVAAFF. CDR3 bases: TGTGCCAGCAGCCCCTGGACAGGGGTGGCGGCTTTCTTT.

The V call is TRBV12-3 or TRBV12-4, the J call TRBJ1-6; 7 bases match TRBD1. There are 15 residues in the CDR3. V gave up 1 base and J gave up 9 bases; unmatched junction bases: 6. The CDR3 region is CASSLGDRVFSPLHF. The CDR3 DNA is TGTGCCAGCAGTTTAGGCGACAGGGTATTTTCACCCCTCCACTTT.

The rearrangement joins TRBV28 to TRBJ2-1, with 9 bases that match TRBD2. The CDR3 contains 13 residues. CDR1 MDHEN and CDR2 SYDVKM come from the germline V gene. Trimming at V came to 6 bases and at J to 8 bases, leaving 5 bases not matched to a gene. The CDR3 here is CASRASGVYEQFF. CDR3 DNA: TGTGCCAGCAGGGCTAGCGGGGTCTATGAGCAGTTCTTC.

This clonotype has a handful of counts. V gene TRBV7-3 combines with J gene TRBJ2-3; 9 bases match TRBD1. Germline loops: CDR1 SGHTA, CDR2 FQGTGA. The trim removed 3 bases at V and 6 bases at J, leaving 4 bases unmatched. This CDR3 has 14 residues. CDR3 amino acids: CASSLGQGSDTQYF. The CDR3 DNA is TGTGCCAGCAGCTTGGGACAGGGATCCGATACGCAGTATTTT.

A few counts support this clonotype. The CDR3 is CATGGQGAHEQFF. The CDR3 DNA reads TGTGCCACCGGTGGGCAGGGGGCACATGAGCAGTTCTTC. V is TRBV24-1 and J is TRBJ2-1, with 8 positions matching TRBD1. V lost 9 bases to trimming and J lost 8 bases; unmatched junction nucleotides: 8. Germline CDR1 reads KGHDR; CDR2 reads SFDVKD. CDR3 size: 13 residues.

This sequence joins TRBV12-3 or TRBV12-4 and TRBJ1-1; D call uncertain. V was clipped by 4 bases and J by 1 base, with 10 bases between them. The CDR3 length is 14 residues. CDR3 region: CASSYWTTNTEAFF. In DNA, the CDR3 is TGTGCCAGCAGTTATTGGACCACGAACACTGAAGCTTTCTTT.

A remark on this clonotype: A much more abundant neighbour one base away suggests this may be a read error. This chain connects TRBV24-1 to TRBJ2-3; no definite D call. Germline-derived CDR1 and CDR2 are KGHDR and SFDVKD. V was pared by 2 bases and J by 4 bases, with 3 bases between. CDR3 length: 12 residues. The CDR3 loop reads CATSDSSDTQYF. DNA for the CDR3: TGTGCCACCAGTGATTCCTCAGATACGCAGTATTTT.

Only one count was recorded for this clonotype. The gene calls are TRBV15 and TRBJ2-1; TRBD2 is a possible D gene (6 bases). V lost 7 bases to trimming and J lost 0 bases, with 13 bases between them. Germline-derived CDR1 and CDR2 are LNHNV and YYDKDF (reference sequence). The length of the CDR3 is 15 residues. The CDR3 coding sequence is TGTGCCACCAACGGAGGGACCGGCTCCTACAATGAGCAGTTCTTC. It encodes CATNGGTGSYNEQFF.

This sequence joins TRBV7-6 and TRBJ2-7, with D possibly TRBD2 on 5 matching bases. Deletions cut 5 bases from V and 3 bases from J, with 14 bases between. From germline, CDR1 is SGHVS and CDR2 FNYEAQ. This CDR3 contains 14 residues. The CDR3 DNA reads as TGTGCCAGCAGCCGTAGGGAGCACCGCTACGAGCAGTACTTC. It specifies CASSRREHRYEQYF.

There are a few counts of this clonotype. This CDR3 reads CSAASGTYRELFF. The CDR3 DNA follows: TGCAGTGCCGCTAGCGGGACGTACCGGGAGCTGTTTTTT. The V and J genes are TRBV20-1 and TRBJ2-2; 9 bases map to TRBD2. V was pared by 6 bases and J by 9 bases, with 8 bases of the junction left unmatched. The CDR3 runs to 13 residues. CDR1 DFQATT and CDR2 SNEGSKA come from the germline V gene (reference sequence).

This clonotype is a singleton in its sample. One base away lies a much larger clone, so this may be a sequencing read error. V is TRBV6-6 and J is TRBJ1-4; D is uncertain. The CDR3 extends over 14 amino acids. Germline CDR1 and CDR2: MNHNY and SVGAGI (reference sequence). In nucleotides, the CDR3 is TGTGCCAGCAGTTCGGCAGGCGAGGGAGAAAAACGGTTTTTT. Its translation: CASSSAGEGEKRFF.

A few counts support this clonotype. The rearrangement joins TRBV9 to TRBJ1-1, with D uncertain. CDR1 is SGDLS and CDR2 is YYNGEE in the germline V gene. This CDR3 is built from 14 residues. Trimming took 2 bases from V and 0 from J, leaving 8 bases between them. CDR3 loop: CASSVRPMNTEAFF. DNA for the CDR3: TGTGCCAGCAGCGTGCGGCCTATGAACACTGAAGCTTTCTTT.

The V gene is TRBV9, the J gene TRBJ1-1; no reliable D call. V lost 0 bases and J 1 base, leaving 7 bases between the germline ends. This CDR3 region has 14 residues. Per the germline V gene, CDR1 is SGDLS and CDR2 is YYNGEE. The CDR3 here is CASSVGSRNTEAFF. The CDR3 region has the DNA TGTGCCAGCAGCGTAGGGAGTAGGAACACTGAAGCTTTCTTT.

This chain connects TRBV20-1 to TRBJ2-5; D possibly uses TRBD1 or TRBD2 (5 bases each). The end of the DNA fits TRBJ2-7 better, so the J call may be wrong. The germline gives CDR1 DFQATT, CDR2 SNEGSKA (reference sequence). This CDR3 spans 13 amino acids. The CDR3 DNA sequence: TGCAGTGCTGGAGGACAAGGGTCCCACGAGCAGTACTTC. Translation gives CSAGGQGSHEQYF.